This T cell receptor (gamma chain) was profiled in a study of γδ T cells in repeated Plasmodium falciparum infection. Flow sorting of PBMC yielded separate Vgamma9/Vdelta2+ and Vdelta2-negative gammadelta T cell populations for bulk repertoire analysis. TCRdb re-processed the multiplex PCR reads via CATT. The data show 20,000 to 30,000 gamma-chain clones, roughly 3.1% seen once. The study's findings and limits: Malian children's Vdelta2-negative repertoires appeared more expanded and less diverse than Australians'.

Concerning this clone: As yet, its antigen is unknown.

The CDR3 spans 14 residues. V shed 3 bases and J 5 bases; nucleotides not matched to a gene: 10. CDR1 and CDR2 from the germline V gene are EGSTGY and YDSYTSSV. The sequenced sample consisted of gamma-delta T cells from blood. J is TRGJ1 or TRGJ2 and V is TRGV4. The J gene, absent from TCRdb, was called here by matching the DNA to germline. This TCR came from a pool of human donors (malaria-infected and uninfected, not separated). CDR3 sequence (DNA): TGTGCCACCTGGGATAGGAACCCCGATTATAAGAAACTCTTT. It translates to CATWDRNPDYKKLF.